Listed here is a single TCR beta chain. The data belong to a study of tumor-infiltrating lymphocytes in primary liver carcinoma. Germline DNA was extracted too, while blood RNA derived from unsorted whole blood. Starting from about 0.5 ug of total RNA, TCR beta cDNA was produced with a primer in the constant region. ARM-PCR, slightly modified, supplied the TCR beta libraries through three nested multiplex PCR rounds. From the multiplex PCR reads, TCRdb called clonotypes with MiXCR, one entry per CDR3 protein. The data show 150,000 to 200,000 distinct CDR3 sequences, less than 75% seen once. The clonotype was recovered from a woman aged 60-75 years with primary liver carcinoma and hepatitis B virus infection. Sequenced: peripheral blood.

The CDR3 region has the DNA TGTGCCAGCAGCGCAGCGCTCGGGGGGGCAAGGCAGCCCCAGCATTTT. Its protein product is CASSAALGGARQPQHF. The V gene is TRBV7-8, the J gene TRBJ1-5; tentatively, D is TRBD1 (6 bases). This CDR3 is built from 16 residues. Germline V gene lookup returns CDR1 SGHVS and CDR2 FQNEAQ. The V end was cut by 5 bases, the J end by 7 bases, with 21 bases between.